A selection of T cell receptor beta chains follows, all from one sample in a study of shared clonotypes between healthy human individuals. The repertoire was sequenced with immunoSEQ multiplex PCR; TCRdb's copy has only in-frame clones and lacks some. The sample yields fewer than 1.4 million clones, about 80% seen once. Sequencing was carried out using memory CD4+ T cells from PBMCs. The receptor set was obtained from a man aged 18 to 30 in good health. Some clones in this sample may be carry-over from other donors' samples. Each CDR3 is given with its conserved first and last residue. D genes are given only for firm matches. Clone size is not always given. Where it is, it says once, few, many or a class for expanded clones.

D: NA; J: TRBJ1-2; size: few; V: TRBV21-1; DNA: TGTGCCAGCAGCAAGAGTCTACAGCCTCTCGGCGGCTACACCTTC; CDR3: CASSKSLQPLGGYTF
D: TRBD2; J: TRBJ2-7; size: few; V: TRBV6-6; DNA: TGTGCCAGCTTATCAAGCGGGAGGGCCTACGAGCAGTACTTC; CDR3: CASLSSGRAYEQYF
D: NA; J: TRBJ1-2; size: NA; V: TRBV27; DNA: TGTGCCAGCAGCCCAAGAGGGGGGGGCCCTTACGGCTACACCTTC; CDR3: CASSPRGGGPYGYTF
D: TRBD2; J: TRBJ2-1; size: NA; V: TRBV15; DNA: TGTGCCACCAGCAGAGATCGGAGCGGGAGGTCAACGCCCGGTGAGCAGTTCTTC; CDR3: CATSRDRSGRSTPGEQFF
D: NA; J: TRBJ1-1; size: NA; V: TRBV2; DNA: TGTGCCAGCAGTGGCGGGGGCCAGGGGAGATCTGAAGCTTTCTTT; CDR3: CASSGGGQGRSEAFF
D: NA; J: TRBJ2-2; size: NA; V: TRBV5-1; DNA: TGCGCCAGCAACCGGGGCCCGAACACCGGGGAGCTGTTTTTT; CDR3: CASNRGPNTGELFF
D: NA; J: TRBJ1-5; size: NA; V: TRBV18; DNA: TGTGCCAGCTCACCCACCACGAGTAGCAATCAGCCCCAGCATTTT; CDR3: CASSPTTSSNQPQHF
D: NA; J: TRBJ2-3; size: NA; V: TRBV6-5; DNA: TGTGCCAGCAGTTCTGAATACGGGGTCTTGCCAGATACGCAGTATTTT; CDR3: CASSSEYGVLPDTQYF
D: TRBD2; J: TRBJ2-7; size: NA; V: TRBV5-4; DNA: TGTGCCAGCAGCGAGGGACTAGCGCGCTACGAGCAGTACTTC; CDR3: CASSEGLARYEQYF
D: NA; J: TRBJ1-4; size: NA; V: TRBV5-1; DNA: TGCGCCAGCAGCTTGCAGGGCACTAATGAAAAACTGTTTTTT; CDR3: CASSLQGTNEKLFF
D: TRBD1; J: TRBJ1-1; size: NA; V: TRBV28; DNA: TGTGCCAGCAGTTTAGCAGGGGGCCGTTACACTGAAGCTTTCTTT; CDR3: CASSLAGGRYTEAFF
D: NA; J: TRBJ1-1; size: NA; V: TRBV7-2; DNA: TGTGCCAGCAACCCCTCCAACACTGAAGCTTTCTTT; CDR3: CASNPSNTEAFF
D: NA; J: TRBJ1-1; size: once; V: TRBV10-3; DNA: TGTGCCATCAGCGCGGACAGTCTTCCTGAAGCTTTCTTT; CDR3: CAISADSLPEAFF
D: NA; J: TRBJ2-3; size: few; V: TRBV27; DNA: TGTGCCAGCAGTTTGGGGTTCTCGGACACAGATACGCAGTATTTT; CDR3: CASSLGFSDTDTQYF